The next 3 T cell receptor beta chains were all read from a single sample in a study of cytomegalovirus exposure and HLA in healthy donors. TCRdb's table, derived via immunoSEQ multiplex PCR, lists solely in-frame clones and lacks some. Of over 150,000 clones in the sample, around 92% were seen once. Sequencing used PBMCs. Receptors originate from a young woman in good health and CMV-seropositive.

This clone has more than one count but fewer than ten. Here the CDR3 DNA reads TGCGCCAGCAGCCCCTCCTGGGGAGGGGTCACCGGGGAGCTGTTTTTT. Translation gives CASSPSWGGVTGELFF. This rearrangement joins TRBV4-1 to TRBJ2-2; 7 bases fit TRBD2. Germline trimming cut 4 bases from V and 4 bases from J; bases unmatched to any gene: 9. CDR3 length equals 16 residues. CDR1 and CDR2 from the germline V gene are MGHRA and YSYEKL.

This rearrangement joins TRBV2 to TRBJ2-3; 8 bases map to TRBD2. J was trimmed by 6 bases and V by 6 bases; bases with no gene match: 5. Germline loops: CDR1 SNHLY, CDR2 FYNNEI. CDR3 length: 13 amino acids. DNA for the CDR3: TGTGCCAGCAGGGGACTAGTGTCTGATACGCAGTATTTT. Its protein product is CASRGLVSDTQYF.

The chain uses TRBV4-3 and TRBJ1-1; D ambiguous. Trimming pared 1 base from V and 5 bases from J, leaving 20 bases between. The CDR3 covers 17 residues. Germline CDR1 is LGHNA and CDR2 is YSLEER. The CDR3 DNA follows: TGCGCCAGCAGCCAAGGTTGGTCCAGGCTCCCTCCGACTGAAGCTTTCTTT. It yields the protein CASSQGWSRLPPTEAFF.